The entry below describes one T cell receptor (beta chain). Antigen specificity is unknown. The sample is drawn from a study of cytomegalovirus exposure and HLA in healthy donors. Study-level points and caveats: Most TCR sequences proved rare, with some public TCRs found in many donors. Analysis performed later showed TCR beta chains linked to HLA being more clonally expanded than equally common others.

Both 60 Vbeta primers and 13 Jbeta primers went into the PCR. Repertoires were generated with immunoSEQ multiplex PCR, while TCRdb's copy carries only in-frame clones and drops some. This sample yields about 120,000 clones, of which 66% are seen a single time; over 1.5% belongs to the top ten. V gave up 7 bases and J gave up 1 base, with 16 bases separating them. Per germline, CDR1 GTSNPN and CDR2 SVGIG (reference sequence). The CDR3 totals 14 residues. The TCR sequence derives from a man aged 18 to 29 in good health and CMV-seronegative. Material for sequencing was PBMCs. The chain joins TRBV30 to TRBJ1-2, with D unclear. CDR3 bases: TGTGCCTCCCCACCACAGCATTTTAACTATGGCTACACCTTC. It yields the protein CASPPQHFNYGYTF.